The sequence of this T cell receptor (beta chain) was determined in a study of T cells after yellow fever vaccination (dated by TCRdb to between 2018 and 2021). Looking at the study overall: The SMART-Seq v4 Ultra Low Input RNA kit was used to prepare libraries from fractions with low cell numbers. Blood was drawn at multiple timepoints before and after primary and secondary immunization, with bulk PBMC replicates and cell subsets isolated. To follow T-cell clones before and after primary and booster YFV17D yellow fever vaccination, bulk TCR alpha and beta repertoires were sequenced over time. Two healthy male donors, one aged 18 to 29 and one aged 30 to 39 years, were included in the cohort. The paper as a whole reports these results and caveats: After the booster, most of the clones that had expanded following primary vaccination were detected again (just under 97% of CD4 and roughly nine tenths of CD8), which suggests that memory was broadly maintained. Because only two donors were included in the study, the extent to which the findings can be generalized is limited. Compared with the primary T-cell response, the secondary T-cell response was weaker but faster, peaking on day 5 rather than day 15. A small fraction of clonotypes showed up in both the CD4 and CD8 compartments, probably as a result of convergent recombination. Computational filtering was needed because FACS-sorted repertoires could contain abundant contaminating clonotypes from the bulk population.

TCR cDNA was synthesized by 5'RACE template switching, which introduced a universal primer site and unique molecular identifiers. Priming of cDNA synthesis was performed from both the TCR alpha and TCR beta constant segments. Library amplification used two PCR steps, and the second PCR step added sample barcodes and sequencing adapters. Libraries were sequenced on Illumina HiSeq 2500 (2x100 bp) or NovaSeq (2x150 bp). The paper's data handling went like this. Demultiplexing of reads and collapsing into UMI consensus sequences were performed with MIGEC, and V(D)J alignment was carried out with MiXCR. Vaccine-responding clonotypes were identified with edgeR using replicate PBMC samples, with FDR below 0.01 and a log2 fold change above 5 up to day 15 being required. CD4 or CD8 identity was assigned to each bulk clonotype according to whether the clonotype was present at higher abundance in the sequenced CD4 repertoire or the sequenced CD8 repertoire. TCRdb's own reprocessing of the public reads used fastp at Q25 and MiXCR and kept productive beta chains. Identical CDR3 proteins give one entry, which carries the most common genes and DNA. TCRdb, not the authors, supplied the V and J calls. This sample is represented by about 340,000 distinct CDR3 sequences; 8.7% of them were singletons. Clones ranked in the top ten supply roughly 18% of the sample.

As concerns this clonotype: There is no known antigen for this receptor. It has no much larger one-base neighbor in the sample; base qualities were not kept.

The junction carries 10 bases between V and J, which are trimmed by 9 bases and 5 bases respectively. There are 11 amino acids in the CDR3, from cysteine to phenylalanine inclusive. The kept DNA is CDR3 alone, 33 bases in frame from the first base. CDR1 and CDR2 were assigned from the germline V gene as ENHRY and SYGVKD. The treatment or condition label corresponds to: live attenuated yellow fever vaccine strain. Two biological replicates of bulk PBMCs were collected at each blood-draw timepoint. A standard Ficoll-Paque protocol was used to isolate PBMCs from peripheral blood. RNA was extracted with TriZol from bulk PBMCs, CD4 and CD8 fractions, and dextramer-positive and dextramer-negative fractions.

The TCR was taken from a man younger than 35 who received the YFV17D yellow fever vaccine. The sample here was PBMCs, taken on the day of the first yellow fever vaccination. The chain couples TRBV10-3 to TRBJ2-5, with the D segment identity uncertain. The DNA reads TGTGCCATTCAGGCCGGGGAGACCCAGTACTTC. Translated, this gives CAIQAGETQYF.